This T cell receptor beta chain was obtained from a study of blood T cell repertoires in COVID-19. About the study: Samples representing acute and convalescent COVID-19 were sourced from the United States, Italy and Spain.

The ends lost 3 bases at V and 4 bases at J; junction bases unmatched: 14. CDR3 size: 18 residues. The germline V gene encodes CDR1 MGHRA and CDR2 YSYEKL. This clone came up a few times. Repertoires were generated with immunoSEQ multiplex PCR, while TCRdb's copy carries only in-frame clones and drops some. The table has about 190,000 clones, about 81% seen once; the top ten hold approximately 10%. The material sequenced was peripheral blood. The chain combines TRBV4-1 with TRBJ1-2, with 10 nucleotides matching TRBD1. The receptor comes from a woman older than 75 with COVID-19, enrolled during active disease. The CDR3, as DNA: TGCGCCAGCAGCCAGGAGAGGGGCCCGGGACAGGGGTTCTATGGCTACACCTTC. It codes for CASSQERGPGQGFYGYTF.